This TCR beta chain was identified in a study of cytomegalovirus exposure and HLA in healthy donors (dated by TCRdb to 2015 to 2018). The study in broad terms: In an earlier analysis of fewer than 750 of the donors, 250 to 350 Gb of sequence data and 95 million to 130 million unique TCR beta sequences from roughly 180 million T cells were reported. An early release that covered 640 HLA-typed donors contained about 300 gigabases of sequencing data and some 87 million unique TCR sequences. Among the roughly 400 genotyped donors, 81% belonged to the genetic ancestry cluster associated with self-reported Caucasian donors. The study aimed to test whether cataloging public T cell receptors could reveal signatures of past pathogen exposure. Using immunosequencing, the study profiled T cell repertoires from 500 to 800 subjects and related those repertoires to cytomegalovirus serostatus. Besides the first cohort of roughly 700 subjects, a separate validation cohort made up of roughly 130 different subjects was used. The study combined high-throughput TCR immunosequencing, statistical association of individual TCRs with disease status, and machine learning to predict cytomegalovirus infection status. To study patterns of TCR occurrence, a later analysis re-analyzed previously published TCR beta repertoires from 700 or so donors and added high-resolution HLA genotyping. Rather than drawing on any new phenotypic data, the later analysis identified candidate immune exposures from TCR beta sequences and the way those sequences occurred across donors. An earlier analysis of 587 of the donors applied high-throughput TCR beta sequencing to assess whether each TCR beta V gene segment acted as functional or pseudogenic. Donor age, sex, ethnicity and CMV serostatus were collected together with the repertoire data. Genome-wide SNP genotypes for about 65% of the roughly 670 donors were used in a later genetic analysis, which treated that subset as a discovery cohort. All discovery cohort repertoires had been generated on a single sequencing platform. HLA typing included class I and class II loci at four-digit resolution. The number of donors typed differed by locus, with about 629-630 for A, B, C, DRB1 and DQB1, roughly 520 for DQA1, approximately 570 for DPA1, and approximately 470 for DPB1. Because of strong linkage in the cohort, four or five DR-DQ haplotypes were treated as single units for association and clustering. On average, roughly 250,000 unique TCR beta nucleotide sequences were sequenced per donor among 300 to 500 genotyped donors of the cohort, with approximately 18% of those sequences being non-productive.

This clone has just a few counts. Its binding antigen is unknown. Per-base quality was not reported, and no clone a single base away is much larger than it. The cohort comprised 666 healthy bone marrow donors. All cohort members were sampled while nominally healthy, although unrecorded immune exposures were likely present. The donor was CMV seropositive and was included in the group of 290 or so seropositive cohort members. A peripheral blood sample was provided by each donor, and peripheral blood mononuclear cells were used for TCR beta sequencing. The Qiagen DNeasy Blood Extraction Kit was used to extract genomic DNA from the blood cell samples. The paper as a whole reports these results and caveats: The study listed 164 TCR beta chains as associated with cytomegalovirus. V-gene and J-gene trimming of TCR beta chains was associated with a missense DCLRE1C variant in a later genetic analysis, and the association was replicated in an independent cohort. Three of the identified cytomegalovirus-associated TCR beta chains were confirmed in vitro to be specific for cytomegalovirus antigens. Because counts were too low, some 16 rarely observed V segments, including chromosome 9 orphons, were excluded from the earlier analysis of 587 of the donors. The presence/absence analyses assumed that sequencing depth was roughly uniform across donors, and that assumption may not be true. It was suggested by the authors that the approach could potentially be generalized to other disease states and immunological phenotypes. The classifier was reported to diagnose cytomegalovirus status with high specificity and sensitivity in both the original cohort and the validation cohort. A cluster of highly shared sequence variants was judged likely to represent a technical artifact of the sequencing pipeline. HLA typing was unavailable for some donors at each locus, so association tests used only the typed subset. According to a later analysis, most CMV-associated TCR beta chains appeared to be HLA-restricted, and the HLA associations seemed to be driven largely by CMV exposure. According to a later analysis, TCR association rates differed among HLA loci, with DRB1 alleles showing the most associated TCRs and HLA-C alleles showing the fewest. Broadly in line with IMGT annotations, most TCR beta V segments showed up in productive rearrangements about 87% or about 30% of the time in an earlier analysis of roughly 590 of the donors. The cohort was sequenced for TCR beta chains only, and without alpha or paired-chain data the features that could be detected were limited. Several of the top co-occurrence clusters appeared to be linked to parvovirus B19, influenza, CMV and Epstein-Barr virus, according to a later analysis. A later genetic analysis reported fewer N-insertions in productive TCRs among donors in an Asian-associated ancestry cluster than the roughly 620-donor mean. Some IMGT-functional V segments, including TRBV6-2 and TRBV6-3, could not be told apart with the 87-base-pair reads, so those segments were excluded. A further reported finding was that TCR beta sequences accurately predicted the HLA-A and HLA-B alleles for most subjects in the first cohort. The only immune exposure information available for the cohort was CMV serostatus. While some public TCRs were present in many individuals, most TCR sequences turned up only very rarely across donors. A later analysis found that HLA-associated TCR beta chains were more clonally expanded and had lower generation probabilities than equally common non-associated chains. In a later analysis, some 17,000 TCR beta sequences were associated with specific HLA alleles at a false discovery rate of 0.05. When HLA alleles, especially DR and DQ, strongly co-occurred, TCR associations were difficult to assign to individual alleles. Linkage disequilibrium might explain the correlated functional status among segregating V segments, but an unknown experimental factor could not be excluded.

The library was made by the immunoSEQ multiplex PCR assay. For the multiplex PCR, a mixture combining 60 forward primers for TCR Vbeta segments and 13 reverse primers for TCR Jbeta segments was used. Amplification of the CDR3 region of rearranged TCR beta genes was performed with a multiplex PCR assay on genomic DNA. The Illumina HiSeq System was used to sequence the amplified TCR beta libraries as 87-base-pair reads. Per the source publication's procedure: Across the 670 or so repertoires, a later analysis counted about 81 million unique TCR beta chains, roughly 11 million of which were shared by at least two donors. Raw reads were error-corrected and collapsed into unique sequences with a nearest-neighbor algorithm that merged closely related sequences to remove PCR and sequencing errors. Alignment of CDR3 sequences to IMGT reference sequences was used to assign V, D and J gene segments. For a sequence to be retained, at least a six-nucleotide match to both a V gene segment and a J gene segment was required. Rearrangements were classified as productive when the CDR3 lacked stop codons and remained in frame with V and J, and all other rearrangements were classified as non-productive. Following IMGT convention, CDR3 was defined as the stretch from the second conserved V-encoded cysteine to the conserved J-encoded phenylalanine. The earlier analysis of about 590 of the donors excluded sequences that lacked an unambiguous match to a single V gene segment. In an earlier analysis of several hundred of the donors, V segments were called functional above 56.7% productive rearrangements and were called segregating when the between-donor standard deviation exceeded 5%. A statistical classification framework was developed to diagnose cytomegalovirus status using the catalog of TCR beta chain sequences. In a later analysis, V and J genes were assigned by comparing TCR nucleotide sequences against IMGT/GENE-DB human TR gene sequences. The TCRdist pipeline was used in a later analysis to assign CDR3 sequences and most-parsimonious VDJ recombination scenarios. A later analysis defined each TCR beta chain by its CDR3 amino acid sequence plus V-gene family, and excluded reads lacking a unique V-gene family. In a later analysis, 450 to 600 highly shared, low-generation-probability nucleotide sequences were removed to address suspected cross-contamination and a sequencing artifact. In a later analysis, a clonal expansion index was calculated for each public chain from normalized within-repertoire ranks of inferred template counts. A later analysis computed generation probabilities with a VDJ recombination model fitted to out-of-frame rearrangements, and checked the results against IGoR. In a later analysis, TCR-TCR, TCR-HLA and TCR-CMV co-occurrence was scored with hypergeometric tests, and a repertoire-size bias correction was applied to TCR pairs. A later analysis estimated false discovery rates by permuting HLA or CMV assignments 20 times. A later analysis grouped co-occurring TCRs with DBSCAN, adding TCRdist sequence similarity when clustering within HLA-allele-positive subsets. Repertoires with fewer than 30,000 or more than 120,000 public chains were left out of co-occurrence clustering, as were five repertoires with anomalous nucleotide sharing. TCRdb provides this immuneACCESS table in a form limited to in-frame rearrangements. Some clones are lacking; in checked studies, under half of them reflect an unresolved V gene, and why the rest are absent is not known. V, J and clone size derive from that table, while D and trimming were established from the DNA sequence. For this sample the table gives 95,000 to 150,000 clones, of which more than 15% were detected only once. Around 2.6% of the sample rests with the top ten.

The junction carries 10 bases between V and J, which are trimmed by 6 bases and 1 base respectively. The CDR3 starts with the cysteine, ends with the phenylalanine, and has 13 residues. Kept here is only the CDR3 DNA, which spans 39 bases and is read in frame from base 1. The CDR1 and CDR2 encoded by the germline V gene are SGHDT and YYEEEE. This TCR came from a female donor in good health and CMV-seropositive. This sequence uses TRBV5-6 and TRBJ1-2, with the D gene not clear enough to name. Sequencing was carried out using PBMCs. The DNA is TGTGCCAGCACCTGGGGAGGTAACTATGGCTACACCTTC. It codes for CASTWGGNYGYTF.